The clone carrying this TCR beta chain was found many times. The antigen is not known. The CDR3 length is 14 residues. Trimming took off 2 bases at V and 5 bases at J, with 10 bases between the two ends. Molecular barcoding with unique molecular identifiers was used for the TCRbeta library. TCRdb ran MiXCR on the PCR reads and lists one entry per CDR3 protein. The table includes hundreds of thousands of distinct CDR3 sequences, roughly a sixth detected once. This record comes from a study of T-cell reconstitution after alpha-beta-depleted transplantation in children. Overall study findings and caveats: After one year, T-cell counts and TCRbeta diversity mostly came from new T cells. Alpha-beta T cells present about two months after transplant were reported to originate from several hundred expanded graft clones. Where some patients showed high TCRbeta diversity at day 60, it came from recipient T cells and thymic progenitors that had survived.

The sequence came from a male patient under 10 years old who had a stem cell transplant for acute lymphoblastic leukemia, so the T cells may come from the graft donor. The genes are TRBV12-3 or TRBV12-4 and TRBJ2-1; D is uncertain. This material consisted of PBMCs, mostly from graft donor cells, taken 360 days after TCRalphabeta/CD19-depleted stem cell transplant. The CDR3 DNA sequence: TGTGCCAGCAGTTTATGGGGTACCAACAATGAGCAGTTCTTC. Translated: CASSLWGTNNEQFF.